The present T cell receptor (beta chain) was sequenced within a study of T cells in localized non-small cell lung cancer. Study-wide findings and caveats: Adjacent uninvolved lung had the highest clonality, suggesting focused antigen responses.

With 6 bases removed from V and 5 bases from J, the gap between germline ends came to 14 bases. The CDR3 totals 14 residues. Germline-derived CDR1 and CDR2 are LNHDA and SQIVND (reference sequence). Method: immunoSEQ multiplex PCR; TCRdb's copy keeps in-frame clones and lacks some. Here the sample spans about 54,000 clones, approximately 82% being singletons. As regards this clone: The antigen is not known.

This sequence originates from an older female donor with stage II squamous cell lung carcinoma. Material: peripheral blood, obtained before any cancer treatment. This chain connects TRBV19 to TRBJ2-1, with D perhaps TRBD2 (6 bases). CDR3 sequence reads: CASRWGDANNEQFF. The CDR3 DNA sequence: TGTGCCAGTAGATGGGGGGACGCCAACAATGAGCAGTTCTTC.